The rows below give T cell receptor beta chains drawn from one sample of a study of low-dose radiotherapy and immunotherapy resistance in tumors. TCRdb redid the calling of the reads with MiXCR, one entry per CDR3 protein. The sample contains 55,000 to 65,000 distinct CDR3 sequences, about a quarter of which appear only once. The source was PBMCs, collected before treatment. These TCRs come from a male donor with rectosigmoid adenocarcinoma. Each CDR3 is given with its conserved first and last residue.

V	J	CDR3
TRBV12-3/TRBV12-4	TRBJ2-1	CASSFGATSGWYNEQFF
TRBV4-1	TRBJ2-7	CASSQITGRGYSEQYF
TRBV23-1	TRBJ1-5	CASSFGGSNQPQHF
TRBV11-3	TRBJ2-1	CASSLGWLGPPYNEQFF
TRBV20-1	TRBJ2-5	CSAWIGALMAQYF
TRBV27	TRBJ2-6	CATIAGGFNPSGANVLTF
TRBV27	TRBJ2-6	CASSLYGQNDAGGGANVLTF
TRBV4-3	TRBJ1-3	CASSQDGAGPDSGNTIYF
TRBV2	TRBJ1-3	CASKLRSGNTIYF
TRBV7-3	TRBJ2-7	CASSLAGGGTHEQYF
TRBV3-1	TRBJ1-5	CASSLRGGVHQPQHF
TRBV28	TRBJ1-1	CASFGTEAFF
TRBV23-1	TRBJ1-1	CASIWEGMNTEAFF